This T cell receptor beta chain was sequenced for a study of blood T cell repertoires in COVID-19. This clone came up once. The table came from immunoSEQ multiplex PCR; TCRdb's copy has only in-frame clones and leaves some out. The sample contains hundreds of thousands of clones, 88% of which appear only once. The CDR3 contains 14 residues. Trimming cost V 5 bases and J 0 bases, with 10 bases left between them. Germline values: CDR1 SGHTA, CDR2 FQGNSA. The sequencing sample was made of peripheral blood. This TCR was sampled from a woman aged 50 to 65 with COVID-19, enrolled during active disease. J is TRBJ1-1 and V is TRBV7-2, with D maybe TRBD1 (5 bases). Written as DNA, the CDR3 is TGTGCCAGCAGCCTCCAAGGGGTGAACACTGAAGCTTTCTTT. Amino acids: CASSLQGVNTEAFF.